A selection of T cell receptor beta chains follows, all from one sample in a study of T cell responses to AZD1222 COVID-19 vaccine. The assay was immunoSEQ multiplex PCR, and TCRdb's table has in-frame clones only and misses some. The sample has around 130,000 clones, approximately 92% seen once. The source was peripheral blood, collected 28 days after the second AZD1222 dose. The receptors originated from an adult who received the AZD1222 COVID-19 vaccine. The CDR3 runs from the conserved cysteine through the conserved F or W. The order of the fields is clone size, D gene, V gene, J gene, CDR3 DNA, CDR3 protein. A D gene is named only where the DNA matches it firmly. Expanded clones get a size class; other rows say once, few or many, or leave the size out.

-	TRBD1	TRBV30	TRBJ1-1	TGTGCCTGGAGTAAGAGGGGGCTGGGCCTAAGACTGAACACTGAAGCTTTCTTT	CAWSKRGLGLRLNTEAFF
-	-	TRBV7-2	TRBJ2-6	TGTGCCAGCAGCCGTAGCCTGGGCTCTGGGGCCAACGTCCTGACTTTC	CASSRSLGSGANVLTF
once	-	TRBV2	TRBJ1-5	TGTGCCAGCAGTGTACAGGGAATCAATCAGCCCCAGCATTTT	CASSVQGINQPQHF
-	-	TRBV30	TRBJ1-1	TGTGCCTGGATAGAAGACATCTGGAACACTGAAGCTTTCTTT	CAWIEDIWNTEAFF
-	TRBD1	TRBV6-5	TRBJ2-7	TGTGCCAGTCTTTCCTCAGGACAGGCTCTGCAGTACTTC	CASLSSGQALQYF
once	-	TRBV12-5	TRBJ2-3	TGTGCTAGTGGTTTGGAGACTAGCACAGATACGCAGTATTTT	CASGLETSTDTQYF
once	-	TRBV21-1	TRBJ1-5	TGTGCCAGCAGCAAAGGAAAGGGTTTTGACAATCAGCCCCAGCATTTT	CASSKGKGFDNQPQHF
-	TRBD1	TRBV18	TRBJ1-1	TGTGCCAGCTCACCACTAGGACAGGGGGACACTGAAGCTTTCTTT	CASSPLGQGDTEAFF
-	TRBD2	TRBV7-9	TRBJ2-1	TGTGCCAGCAGCCATGGACTAGCGGGAGTCGGTGAGCAGTTCTTC	CASSHGLAGVGEQFF
-	-	TRBV7-9	TRBJ1-3	TGTGCCAGCAGCTTAGGGAGCTCTGGAAACACCATATATTTT	CASSLGSSGNTIYF
-	-	TRBV11-2	TRBJ1-1	TGTGCCAGCAGCCCCTCAGGTGAAGCTTTCTTT	CASSPSGEAFF
-	-	TRBV6-2/TRBV6-3	TRBJ2-2	TGTGCCAGCAGCCAACGGTGGGCCGGGGAGCTGTTTTTT	CASSQRWAGELFF
-	-	TRBV7-9	TRBJ2-2	TGTGCCAGCAGCTTCGCCGGGACCGGGGAGCTGTTTTTT	CASSFAGTGELFF
-	-	TRBV6-5	TRBJ1-1	TGTGCCAGCAGTTTTGGAGGGAATACTGAAGCTTTCTTT	CASSFGGNTEAFF